This paragraph covers one T cell receptor beta chain sequence. Its specific antigen is unknown. Per-base qualities were not stored, and no clone one base away is much larger. This record belongs to a study of blood T cell repertoires in COVID-19 (dated by TCRdb to 2019 to 2021). General notes on the study: The collaborator samples originated in the United States, Italy and Spain and spanned the acute and convalescent phases of COVID-19. The prospective study material was composed of cDNA or gDNA derived from T cells, B-cell-depleted T cells, or PBMCs. The dataset comprised deeply sampled blood TCRbeta repertoires from subjects exposed to, actively infected with, or recovered from COVID-19. The repertoires were made available in a free public database intended to serve as a resource for research on the immune response to SARS-CoV-2. The samples were drawn from two sources: the first 160 participants of the ongoing ImmuneRACE study, and 1,000 to 1,500 subjects contributed by 6 global collaborators. Sample metadata almost always included a de-identified subject ID, COVID-19 status, age in years and sex. HLA class I and class II types, where available, came from metadata supplied by the sample provider rather than from assay-based typing. Overall study outcomes, separate from this receptor: The quantity of clinical and demographic metadata differed by source and by participant and was supplied without curation.

Another Seattle source contributed samples from volunteer blood donors who had recovered from COVID-19. Each collaborating institution followed its own protocols to collect whole blood in K2EDTA tubes. For TCRbeta analysis, collaborators shipped samples as frozen whole blood, isolated PBMCs, or DNA extracted from either of those sample types. CDR1 and CDR2 are read off the germline V gene as SGHDT and YYEEEE. V drops 3 bases and J drops 4 bases, leaving 16 bases in between. The CDR3 covers 15 residues, taking in both the cysteine and the phenylalanine. Just CDR3 DNA is preserved here, 45 bases in frame from base 1. TCRbeta CDR3 regions were amplified from genomic DNA by means of the immunoSEQ Assay, a bias-controlled multiplex PCR. Under the source paper's analysis protocol: The number of nucleated cells in each sample was estimated by amplification of reference gene primers within the assay. To quantify the absolute abundance of each unique TCRbeta CDR3 rearrangement, sequence reads were collapsed and filtered. For each sample, productive Simpson clonality was calculated as the square root of Simpson's diversity index over productive rearrangements. TCRdb obtained this table from immuneACCESS and retained in-frame rearrangements with V and J assigned. These tables miss some clones; where compared with another copy, unresolved V genes account for less than half of the shortfall, and the remainder is unexplained. V, J and clone size reflect that table, while D and trimming were determined from the DNA. The sample table contains over 200,000 clones; only one count was recorded for around nine tenths of them. The ten top clones hold about 6% of the sample.

The sequenced sample was peripheral blood. The sequence came from a man aged 55 to 70 who had recovered from COVID-19. The receptor chain draws on TRBV5-6 and TRBJ1-2; the D segment could be TRBD1, given 6 matching bases. The CDR3 in this case is CASSSGGRGGYGYTF. The sequence in DNA is TGTGCCAGCAGCTCCGGCGGCAGGGGCGGCTATGGCTACACCTTC.